Listed below are T cell receptor beta chains from one sample, sequenced in a study of human T cells and chemical hapten exposure. TCRdb ran MiXCR on the RACE reads and lists one entry per CDR3 protein. The table includes about 77,000 distinct CDR3 sequences, 8.5% to 9.5% detected once. Sequenced input: whole blood. The receptors shown here come from a female donor in good health. Some clones in this sample may be carry-over from other donors' samples. Each CDR3 is given with its conserved first and last residue. The order of the fields is V gene, D gene, clone size, J gene, CDR3 DNA, CDR3 protein. A D gene is named only where the DNA matches it firmly. Size values are once, few and many counts, or a class for expanded clones, and some rows have none.

>TRBV9|TRBD2|few|TRBJ2-3
TGTGCCAGCAGCGTCGCGGGGGGGCACTCAGATACGCAGTATTTT
CASSVAGGHSDTQYF
>TRBV28|TRBD2|many|TRBJ2-4
TGTGCCAGCAGTCTCCCCGGGGGGGGAGAAAAAAACATTCAGTACTTC
CASSLPGGGEKNIQYF
>TRBV6-5|NA|many|TRBJ1-6
TGTGCCAGCGGGAGAGACAGTTATAATTCACCCCTCCACTTT
CASGRDSYNSPLHF
>TRBV9|TRBD2|many|TRBJ2-3
TGTGCCAGCAGCGTAGAAGCAGGAGCGGGGGGGCCCACAGATACGCAGTATTTT
CASSVEAGAGGPTDTQYF
>TRBV3-1|NA|few|TRBJ2-6
TGTGCCAGCAGCCAGGGGGTACCTGGGGCCAACGTCCTGACTTTC
CASSQGVPGANVLTF
>TRBV29-1|NA|once|TRBJ2-3
TGCAGCGTTAACAGCCTGATAGAAAAGAGCACAGATACGCAGTATTTT
CSVNSLIEKSTDTQYF
>TRBV7-2|NA|NA|TRBJ2-3
TGTGCCAGCAGCTTAAGTCTCGGGCAGGGGACAGATACGCAGTATTTT
CASSLSLGQGTDTQYF
>TRBV4-1|TRBD2|few|TRBJ2-1
TGCGCCAGCAGCCAAGGGAAACTAGCGGGGTCCTACAATGAGCAGTTCTTC
CASSQGKLAGSYNEQFF
>TRBV19|NA|many|TRBJ1-4
TGTGCCAGTAGTAGGACGGGAGAGAATGAAAAACTGTTTTTT
CASSRTGENEKLFF
>TRBV12-3/TRBV12-4|TRBD1|NA|TRBJ2-5
TGTGCCAGCAGTTTAACCCTAGGACAGGGACAAGAGACCCAGTACTTC
CASSLTLGQGQETQYF
>TRBV20-1|NA|many|TRBJ1-1
TGCAGTGCTAGACTTGAACAGGGTCCTGAAGCTTTCTTT
CSARLEQGPEAFF
>TRBV2|TRBD2|NA|TRBJ2-1
TGTGCCGGAGCGGGGGTGACCTACAATGAGCAGTTCTTC
CAGAGVTYNEQFF
>TRBV20-1|TRBD1|many|TRBJ2-3
TGCAGTGCTCCAGACAGGGGGCGGACAGATACGCAGTATTTT
CSAPDRGRTDTQYF
>TRBV6-5|TRBD1|many|TRBJ1-2
TGTGCCAGCAGTTACACCGGGGGACAGTCTCCTGGCTACACCTTC
CASSYTGGQSPGYTF
>TRBV2|NA|NA|TRBJ1-5
TGTGCCAGCACAAAGTGGAAGGTAAACAGCAATCAGCCCCAGCATTTT
CASTKWKVNSNQPQHF
>TRBV12-5|NA|few|TRBJ1-1
TGTGCTAGTGGTTTGGTAGATGGCACTGAAGCTTTCTTT
CASGLVDGTEAFF
>TRBV6-5|TRBD1|few|TRBJ1-1
TGTGCCAGCAGCAAGGGGACAGGGGGAGGCGGTGAAGCTTTCTTT
CASSKGTGGGGEAFF
>TRBV12-3/TRBV12-4|TRBD1|NA|TRBJ2-7
TGTGCCAGCAGTTTAGGAGGAACAGGGGTAGGGGGATACGAGCAGTACTTC
CASSLGGTGVGGYEQYF
>TRBV20-1|NA|many|TRBJ1-1
TGCAGTGCTAGGGAGGACGGGAACACTGAAGCTTTCTTT
CSAREDGNTEAFF
>TRBV29-1|TRBD1|NA|TRBJ1-1
TGCAGCGTTTTAACAGGGGGCAGCACTGAAGCTTTCTTT
CSVLTGGSTEAFF
>TRBV6-5|NA|many|TRBJ2-7
TGTGCCAGCAGTTATGGGGCTCCGGGGAGTTACGAGCAGTACTTC
CASSYGAPGSYEQYF
>TRBV21-1|NA|few|TRBJ1-2
TGTGCCAGCAGATCACCGCGGGGTAAGGCGCGCGCTCACTACACCTTC
CASRSPRGKARAHYTF
>TRBV27|NA|few|TRBJ1-1
TGTGCCAGCAGTTTAATCGGGGCAGGGAACACTGAAGCTTTCTTT
CASSLIGAGNTEAFF
>TRBV18|TRBD1|few|TRBJ1-4
TGTGCCAGCTCACCACCGGGACAGGAAGAAAAACTGTTTTTT
CASSPPGQEEKLFF
>TRBV12-3/TRBV12-4|TRBD1|NA|TRBJ1-2
TGTGCCAGCAGGAATACAGGGGGTAACGATGGCTACACCTTC
CASRNTGGNDGYTF
>TRBV3-1|NA|many|TRBJ2-3
TGTGCCAGCAGCTATGGTTTTACTAGCACAGATACGCAGTATTTT
CASSYGFTSTDTQYF
>TRBV6-2/TRBV6-3|TRBD1|many|TRBJ2-2
TGTGCCAGCAGTTACTGGACAGGACCTAACACCGGGGAGCTGTTTTTT
CASSYWTGPNTGELFF
>TRBV12-3/TRBV12-4|TRBD2|few|TRBJ2-1
TGTGCCAGCAGCCCTCTAGCGGATGAGCAGTTCTTC
CASSPLADEQFF
>TRBV7-2|NA|many|TRBJ2-3
TGTGCCAGCAGCCCTCGGCCGGCCACAGATACGCAGTATTTT
CASSPRPATDTQYF
>TRBV5-1|NA|few|TRBJ2-1
TGCGCCAGCAGCCAGGGACTTCCCGGCAATGAGCAGTTCTTC
CASSQGLPGNEQFF
>TRBV15|NA|once|TRBJ1-1
TGTGCCACCAGCAGAGGCGGTGGTATCGGACACTTGAACACTGAAGCTTTCTTT
CATSRGGGIGHLNTEAFF
>TRBV25-1|TRBD2|few|TRBJ2-1
TGTGCCAGCAGTGCTTCGACTAGCGGGGGGGCATTGGAGCAGTTCTTC
CASSASTSGGALEQFF
>TRBV6-5|NA|many|TRBJ2-3
TGTGCCAGCAGTGGGGAACATCGGACAGATACGCAGTATTTT
CASSGEHRTDTQYF
>TRBV4-2|NA|few|TRBJ2-3
TGTGCCAGCAGCCGGGACTCGGGCACAGATACGCAGTATTTT
CASSRDSGTDTQYF
>TRBV20-1|NA|few|TRBJ1-6
TGCAGTGCTAGAGGCATCGCGGGACTCACAAATTCACCCCTCCACTTT
CSARGIAGLTNSPLHF
>TRBV7-8|NA|many|TRBJ1-3
TGTGCCAGCAGCTTAGTACTTTCAGAAGGAAACACCATATATTTT
CASSLVLSEGNTIYF
>TRBV6-5|NA|NA|TRBJ2-2
TGTGCCAGCAGTTACATGAGGGAGGCGAACACCGGGGAGCTGTTTTTT
CASSYMREANTGELFF
>TRBV10-3|TRBD2|NA|TRBJ2-7
TGTGCCGCTAGCAGGGACGGGGCGGGGGACTTTTCCTACGAGCAGTACTTC
CAASRDGAGDFSYEQYF
>TRBV2|TRBD1|few|TRBJ1-2
TGTGCCGGACAGGGTGGAGGAGACGGCTACACCTTC
CAGQGGGDGYTF